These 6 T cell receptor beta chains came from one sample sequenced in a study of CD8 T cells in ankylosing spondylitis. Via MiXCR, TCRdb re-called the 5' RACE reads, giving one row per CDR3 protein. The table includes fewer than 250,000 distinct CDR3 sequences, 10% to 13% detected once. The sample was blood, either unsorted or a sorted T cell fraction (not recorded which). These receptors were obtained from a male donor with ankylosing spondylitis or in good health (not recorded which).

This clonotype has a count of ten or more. CDR3 amino acids: CASSIGTGNTEAFF. CDR3 in DNA: TGTGCCAGCAGCATCGGGACAGGGAACACTGAAGCTTTCTTT. The rearrangement joins TRBV12-3 or TRBV12-4 to TRBJ1-1, with 8 bases fitting TRBD1. The CDR3 is 14 residues long. V dropped 6 bases and J dropped 1; count of bases not matched to a gene: 4.

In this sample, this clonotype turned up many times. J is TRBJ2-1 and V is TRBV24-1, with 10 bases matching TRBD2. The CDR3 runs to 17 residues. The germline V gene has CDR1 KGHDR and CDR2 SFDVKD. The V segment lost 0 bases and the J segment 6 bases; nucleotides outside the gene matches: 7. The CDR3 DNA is TGTGCCACCAGTGATTTGGCTAGCGGGAGTGGTGTCAATGAGCAGTTCTTC. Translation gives CATSDLASGSGVNEQFF.

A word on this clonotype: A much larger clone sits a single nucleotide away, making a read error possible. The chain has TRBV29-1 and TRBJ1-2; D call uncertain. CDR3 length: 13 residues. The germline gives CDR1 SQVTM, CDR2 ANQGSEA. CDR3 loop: CSVEDLGNYGYAF. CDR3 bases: TGCAGCGTTGAAGATCTGGGCAACTATGGCTACGCCTTC. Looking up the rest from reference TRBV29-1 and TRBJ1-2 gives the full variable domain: SAVISQKPSRDICQRGTSLTIQCQVDSQVTMMFWYRQQPGQSLTLIATANQGSEATYESGFVIDKFPISRPNLTFSTLTVSNMSPEDSSIYLCSVEDLGNYGYAFGSGTRLTVV.

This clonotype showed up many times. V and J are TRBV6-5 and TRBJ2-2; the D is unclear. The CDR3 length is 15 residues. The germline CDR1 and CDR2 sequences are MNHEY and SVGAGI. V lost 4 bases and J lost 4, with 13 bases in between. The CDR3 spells CASSLILAGTGELFF. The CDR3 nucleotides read TGTGCCAGCAGTTTAATCCTCGCAGGCACCGGGGAGCTGTTTTTT.

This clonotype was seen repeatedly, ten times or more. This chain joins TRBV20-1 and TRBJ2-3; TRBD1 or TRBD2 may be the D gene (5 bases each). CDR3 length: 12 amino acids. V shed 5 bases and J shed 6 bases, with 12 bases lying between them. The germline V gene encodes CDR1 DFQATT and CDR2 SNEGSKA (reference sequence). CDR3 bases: TGCAGTGCTCTACTAGGGACGGATACGCAGTATTTT. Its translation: CSALLGTDTQYF.

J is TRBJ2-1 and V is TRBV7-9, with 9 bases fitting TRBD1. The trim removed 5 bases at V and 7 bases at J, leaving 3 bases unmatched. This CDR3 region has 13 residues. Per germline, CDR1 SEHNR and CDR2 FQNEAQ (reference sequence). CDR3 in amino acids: CASSQGTGNEQFF. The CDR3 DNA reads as TGTGCCAGCAGCCAAGGGACAGGGAATGAGCAGTTCTTC.